These T cell receptor beta chains were read from a single sample in a study of T cells in localized non-small cell lung cancer. Assay used: immunoSEQ multiplex PCR; TCRdb lists only in-frame clones, some missing. The sample holds approximately 83,000 clones, more than 75% seen once. This specimen consisted of PBMCs, obtained before any cancer treatment. These receptors all stem from a woman aged 40 to 75 with stage II squamous cell lung carcinoma. CDR3s include the opening cysteine and the closing phenylalanine or tryptophan. Each record gives: clone size, J gene, V gene, D gene, CDR3 protein, CDR3 DNA. The D gene is left open where the match is weak. Size is stated for part of the rows, as once, few or many counts, or as a class when the clone is expanded.

once | TRBJ2-2 | TRBV15 | - | CATSRSHTANTGELFF | TGTGCCACCAGCAGAAGTCACACCGCGAACACCGGGGAGCTGTTTTTT
- | TRBJ1-2 | TRBV5-6 | - | CASSWADAADGYGYTF | TGTGCCAGCAGCTGGGCCGACGCGGCGGATGGATATGGCTACACCTTC
- | TRBJ2-2 | TRBV10-1 | TRBD1 | CASSERTGGNGELFF | TGCGCCAGCAGTGAAAGGACAGGGGGCAACGGGGAGCTGTTTTTT
- | TRBJ1-6 | TRBV2 | - | CARKAAGLSSYNSPLHF | TGTGCCAGAAAGGCGGCAGGATTGAGCTCCTATAATTCACCCCTCCACTTT
- | TRBJ1-1 | TRBV7-2 | - | CVSSARGTMNTEAFF | TGTGTCAGCAGCGCCAGGGGTACGATGAACACTGAAGCTTTCTTT
once | TRBJ1-6 | TRBV18 | - | CASSPTELRNSPLHF | TGTGCCAGCTCACCAACAGAATTGAGGAATTCACCCCTCCACTTT
- | TRBJ2-7 | TRBV5-6 | - | CASSLGVSYEQYF | TGTGCCAGCAGCTTGGGGGTTTCCTACGAGCAGTACTTC
- | TRBJ2-1 | TRBV5-8 | - | CASSLGGVSNEQFF | TGTGCCAGCAGCTTGGGGGGAGTAAGCAATGAGCAGTTCTTC
- | TRBJ2-1 | TRBV7-9 | - | CASSFFRGNSEQFF | TGTGCCAGCAGCTTCTTCCGGGGGAACAGTGAGCAGTTCTTC
- | TRBJ2-3 | TRBV10-1 | - | CASSPDGDTQYF | TGCGCCAGCAGTCCCGACGGAGATACGCAGTATTTT
- | TRBJ1-5 | TRBV28 | - | CASKSHPNQPQHF | TGTGCCAGCAAGTCGCACCCAAATCAGCCCCAGCATTTT
- | TRBJ1-3 | TRBV10-3 | - | CAIRPGRSGNTIYF | TGTGCCATCAGACCGGGACGCTCTGGAAACACCATATATTTT